These 15 T cell receptor beta chains were all obtained from the same sample, sequenced in a study of blood T cell repertoires in COVID-19. Using immunoSEQ multiplex PCR, the repertoire was profiled, and TCRdb retains in-frame clones only, with some absent. This sample yields 180,000 or so clones, of which over 65% are seen a single time; around 4.8% belongs to the top ten. The sequenced sample consisted of PBMCs or T cells enriched from blood (not recorded which). These receptors were obtained from a woman in her forties or fifties who had recovered from COVID-19.

This chain uses TRBV7-9 with TRBJ2-3, with D possibly matching TRBD2 (5 bases). Germline lookup yields CDR1 SEHNR and CDR2 FQNEAQ (reference sequence). V lost 7 bases and J lost 6, with 20 bases in between. This CDR3 has 15 amino acids. The CDR3 spells CASILTRGVFDTQYF. For the CDR3, the DNA is TGTGCCAGCATCCTCACTAGAGGCGTTTTCGATACGCAGTATTTT.

J is TRBJ2-7 and V is TRBV11-2, with TRBD1 matching 12 bases. The CDR3 has 14 residues. The germline V gene has CDR1 SGHAT and CDR2 FQNNGV. V dropped 4 bases and J dropped 9; count of bases not matched to a gene: 7. As DNA, the CDR3 is TGTGCCAGCAGCTCGGGGACAGGGGGCGCCGGGCAGTACGTC. This codes for CASSSGTGGAGQYV.

This clone appeared a single time. This chain uses TRBV30 with TRBJ1-6, with 8 bases that match TRBD1. The trim removed 5 bases at V and 8 bases at J, leaving 5 bases unmatched. Germline V lookup: CDR1 GTSNPN, CDR2 SVGIG (reference sequence). This CDR3 has 13 residues. DNA for the CDR3: TGTGCCTGGGCTCCGACAGGGGATTCACCCCTCCACTTT. Amino acid sequence: CAWAPTGDSPLHF.

The CDR3 sequence is CASSFGIAEQYV. Here the CDR3 DNA reads TGTGCCAGCAGCTTCGGAATAGCCGAGCAGTACGTC. This sequence joins TRBV5-6 and TRBJ2-7, with D unresolved. The germline CDR1 and CDR2 sequences are SGHDT and YYEEEE. Trimming shortened V by 2 bases and J by 6 bases, and 9 bases separated the two germline ends. The CDR3 spans 12 residues.

The genes are TRBV2 and TRBJ2-1; TRBD2 agrees at 8 bases. With V trimmed by 7 bases and J by 10 bases, 15 bases remained unmatched. The CDR3 sequence is 15 residues long. Germline CDR1 SNHLY, CDR2 FYNNEI. This chain's CDR3 is CASKDSGTIGREQFF. The CDR3 DNA sequence: TGTGCCAGCAAAGATAGCGGGACAATAGGGAGGGAGCAGTTCTTC. The variable domain in full, with the rest retrieved from reference TRBV2 and TRBJ2-1, is EPEVTQTPSHQVTQMGQEVILRCVPISNHLYFYWYRQILGQKVEFLVSFYNNEISEKSEIFDDQFSVERPDGSNFTLKIRSTKLEDSAMYFCASKDSGTIGREQFFGPGTRLTVL.

This chain links TRBV6-5 with TRBJ1-2; possible D gene TRBD1, 5 bases. The CDR3 runs 14 residues. V shed 8 bases and J shed 4 bases, with 17 bases lying between them. Germline V gene data show CDR1 as MNHEY and CDR2 as SVGAGI. CDR3 DNA: TGTGCCAGCTCCCCTTCGGGGGTCGGCTATGGCTACACCTTC. Amino acids: CASSPSGVGYGYTF.

V usage is TRBV10-1 and J usage is TRBJ2-5, with D perhaps TRBD2 (5 bases). CDR1 is WNHNN, CDR2 SYGVQD, per germline (reference sequence). This CDR3 is 17 amino acids long. Trimming left V 0 bases short and J 2 bases short, with 16 bases between. The CDR3 protein is CASSESSGVPDQETQYF. The CDR3 nucleotides read TGCGCCAGCAGTGAGTCCTCCGGGGTACCCGATCAAGAGACCCAGTACTTC.

The chain links TRBV7-9 to TRBJ1-4; a possible D gene is TRBD1 (5 bases). V lost 7 bases and J lost 6, with 15 bases in between. Germline loops: CDR1 SEHNR, CDR2 FQNEAQ (reference sequence). This CDR3 comprises 14 residues. The CDR3 DNA reads TGTGCCAGCACCCAAAGCGGGGGAGATGAAAAACTGTTTTTT. It is translated as CASTQSGGDEKLFF.

This chain joins TRBV9 and TRBJ1-1; possible D gene TRBD1, 5 bases. This CDR3 is built from 14 residues. Germline V gene data show CDR1 as SGDLS and CDR2 as YYNGEE. V dropped 3 bases and J dropped 0 bases, with 9 bases sitting between them. The CDR3 reads CASSADSMNTEAFF. In DNA form, the CDR3 reads TGTGCCAGCAGCGCCGACAGCATGAACACTGAAGCTTTCTTT. The full variable domain, its missing parts supplied by reference TRBV9 and TRBJ1-1, is DSGVTQTPKHLITATGQRVTLRCSPRSGDLSVYWYQQSLDQGLQFLIQYYNGEERAKGNILERFSAQQFPDLHSELNLSSLELGDSALYFCASSADSMNTEAFFGQGTRLTVV.

The rearrangement uses TRBV4-2 and TRBJ2-5; D possibly corresponds to TRBD2 (5 bases). V lost 1 base and J 5 bases, leaving 17 bases between the germline ends. The CDR3 extends over 16 amino acids. The germline V gene encodes CDR1 LGHNA and CDR2 YNFKEQ. The CDR3 nucleotides are TGTGCCAGCAGCCAAGTTTCGAGCGGAACCGGGGAGACCCAGTACTTC. Translated: CASSQVSSGTGETQYF.

Remarks on this clone: In the same sample, other DNA sequences code for this CDR3. The chain has TRBV3-1 (or the pseudogene TRBV3-2) and TRBJ1-2, with 11 bases aligning to TRBD1. Looked up from germline, CDR1 is LGHDT and CDR2 is YNNKEL (reference sequence). The CDR3 runs to 14 residues. The trim removed 4 bases at V and 8 bases at J, leaving 6 bases unmatched. The CDR3 DNA reads as TGTGCCAGCAGCCCCGGACAGGGGGCCGGAGGCTACACCTTC. It translates to CASSPGQGAGGYTF.

This chain uses TRBV7-9 with TRBJ2-1; D is unclear. V was trimmed by 6 bases and J by 4 bases, leaving 7 bases between them. CDR3 length: 12 amino acids. Germline V CDR1 and CDR2: SEHNR, FQNEAQ (reference sequence). CDR3 bases: TGTGCCAGCAGGTTATATTACAATGAGCAGTTCTTC. Translated, it gives CASRLYYNEQFF.

V gene TRBV18 combines with J gene TRBJ2-3; D gene unclear. The germline gives CDR1 KGHSH, CDR2 LQKENI. Trimming took off 0 bases at V and 4 bases at J, with 17 bases between the two ends. The CDR3 runs to 17 residues. DNA of the CDR3: TGTGCCAGCTCACCACCCCGGAGTAGCATTTCTTCAGATACGCAGTATTTT. This translates into CASSPPRSSISSDTQYF.

This clone was observed a single time. The chain recombines TRBV3-1 (or the pseudogene TRBV3-2) with TRBJ1-5; D is undetermined. V gave up 3 bases and J gave up 5 bases, with 11 bases separating them. The germline V gene encodes CDR1 LGHDT and CDR2 YNNKEL (reference sequence). The CDR3 sequence is 14 residues long. CDR3 nucleotide sequence: TGTGCCAGCAGCCAGACTCCCGGCGATCAGCCCCAGCATTTT. This translates into CASSQTPGDQPQHF.

J is TRBJ2-3 and V is TRBV5-1, with D maybe TRBD1 (8 bases). CDR1 is SGHRS, CDR2 YFSETQ, per germline. The germline V and J ends were trimmed by 2 bases and 6 bases, with 13 bases remaining between them. CDR3 length: 14 residues. Here the CDR3 reads CASSLDRGGDTQYF. The CDR3 nucleotides are TGCGCCAGCAGCTTAGACAGGGGAGGGGATACGCAGTATTTT.